Listed here are 3 T cell receptor beta chains from one sample, sequenced in a study of T-cell reconstitution after alpha-beta-depleted transplantation in children. Using unique molecular identifiers, the investigators prepared the TCRbeta library. TCRdb itself ran the PCR reads through MiXCR, one entry per CDR3 protein. The sample consists of 200,000 to 250,000 distinct CDR3 sequences, around 13% of them appearing once. The sample here was PBMCs from the stem cell graft donor, taken from the stem cell graft. The receptors were sampled from a human donor who donated a stem cell graft to a child with acute lymphoblastic leukemia.

With regard to this clonotype: A much larger clone sits a single nucleotide away, making a read error possible. CDR3: CASSPRGQNYEQYF. CDR3 DNA sequence: TGTGCCAGCAGCCCCCGGGGACAGAACTACGAGCAGTACTTC. V and J are TRBV11-2 and TRBJ2-7; 7 nucleotides align to TRBD1. The CDR3 loop spans 14 amino acids. V shed 5 bases, J shed 3 bases, and the junction held 7 bases outside the gene matches. CDR1 and CDR2 (germline): SGHAT, FQNNGV.

There are many counts of this clonotype. The rearrangement joins TRBV12-3 or TRBV12-4 to TRBJ2-3; 9 bases match TRBD1. The CDR3 runs 16 residues. V lost 6 bases and J lost 1; bases outside the gene matches: 8. The CDR3 sequence is CASSPIRTGGTDTQYF. The CDR3 nucleotides read TGTGCCAGCAGCCCGATTAGGACAGGGGGCACAGATACGCAGTATTTT.

This clonotype was seen ten or more times. The J gene is TRBJ2-3, the V gene TRBV15; 14 bases agree with TRBD2. The germline CDR1 and CDR2 sequences are LNHNV and YYDKDF (reference sequence). V shed 5 bases, J shed 0 bases, and the junction held 16 bases outside the gene matches. The CDR3 runs 21 residues. The CDR3 spells CATSGRTSGGFRRASTDTQYF. CDR3 coding DNA: TGTGCCACCAGCGGCAGGACTAGCGGGGGGTTCCGTAGAGCTAGCACAGATACGCAGTATTTT.